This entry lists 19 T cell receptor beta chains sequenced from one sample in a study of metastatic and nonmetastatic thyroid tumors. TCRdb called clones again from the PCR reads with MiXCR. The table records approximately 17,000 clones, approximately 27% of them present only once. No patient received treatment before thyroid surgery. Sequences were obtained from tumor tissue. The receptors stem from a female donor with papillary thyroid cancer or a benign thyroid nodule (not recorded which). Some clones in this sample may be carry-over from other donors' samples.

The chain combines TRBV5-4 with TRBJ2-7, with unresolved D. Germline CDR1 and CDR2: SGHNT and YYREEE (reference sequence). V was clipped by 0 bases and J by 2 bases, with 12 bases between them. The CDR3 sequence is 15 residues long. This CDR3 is CASSLEVGLAYEQYF. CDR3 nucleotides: TGTGCCAGCAGCTTGGAGGTAGGGCTGGCCTACGAGCAGTACTTC.

CDR3 coding DNA: TGTGCCAGCGCCTGGGGCGGGGCCGGGTTAACCTACGAGCAGTACTTC. Protein product: CASAWGGAGLTYEQYF. The chain recombines TRBV12-3 or TRBV12-4 with TRBJ2-7, with a possible D match to TRBD2 (6 bases). The CDR3 runs 16 residues. The V end lost 8 bases, the J end lost 2 bases, and 22 bases lay between the germline ends.

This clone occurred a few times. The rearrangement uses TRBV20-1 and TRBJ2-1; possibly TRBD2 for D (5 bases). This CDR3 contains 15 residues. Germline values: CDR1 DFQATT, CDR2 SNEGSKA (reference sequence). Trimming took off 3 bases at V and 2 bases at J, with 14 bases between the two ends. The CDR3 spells CSARSIGSTYNEQFF. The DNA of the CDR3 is TGCAGTGCTAGGTCTATAGGGAGTACCTACAATGAGCAGTTCTTC.

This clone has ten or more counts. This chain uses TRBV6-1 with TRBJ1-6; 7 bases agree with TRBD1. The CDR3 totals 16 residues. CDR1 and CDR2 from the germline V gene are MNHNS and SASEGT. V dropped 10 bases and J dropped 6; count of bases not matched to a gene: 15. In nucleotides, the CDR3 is TGTGCCACCGTGGGAAGACAGGGTGGTCGTAATTCACCCCTCCACTTT. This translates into CATVGRQGGRNSPLHF.

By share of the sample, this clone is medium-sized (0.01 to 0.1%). This chain's CDR3 is CASSENLAGANEQFF. CDR3 nucleotides: TGTGCCAGCAGTGAGAACCTAGCGGGAGCCAATGAGCAGTTCTTC. The chain couples TRBV2 to TRBJ2-1, with 10 bases matching TRBD2. Per the germline V gene, CDR1 is SNHLY and CDR2 is FYNNEI. V lost 3 bases and J lost 6; bases outside the gene matches: 5. The CDR3 totals 15 residues.

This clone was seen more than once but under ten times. This CDR3 reads CASSLVYPGQGAQDEKLFF. The CDR3 nucleotides are TGTGCCAGCAGCTTAGTGTACCCGGGACAGGGGGCGCAGGATGAAAAACTGTTTTTT. V gene TRBV11-2 combines with J gene TRBJ1-4; 12 nucleotides align to TRBD1. In germline, CDR1 is SGHAT, CDR2 FQNNGV. The CDR3 is 19 residues long. The J segment lost 6 bases and the V segment lost 1 base, leaving 12 bases of the junction unmatched.

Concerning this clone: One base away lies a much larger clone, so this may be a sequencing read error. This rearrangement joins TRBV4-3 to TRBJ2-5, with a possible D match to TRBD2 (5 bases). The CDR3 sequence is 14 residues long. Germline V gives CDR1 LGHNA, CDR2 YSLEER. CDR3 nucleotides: TGCGCCAGCAGCCAAGTAGGCGGTTGGGAGACCAAGTACTTC. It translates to CASSQVGGWETKYF.

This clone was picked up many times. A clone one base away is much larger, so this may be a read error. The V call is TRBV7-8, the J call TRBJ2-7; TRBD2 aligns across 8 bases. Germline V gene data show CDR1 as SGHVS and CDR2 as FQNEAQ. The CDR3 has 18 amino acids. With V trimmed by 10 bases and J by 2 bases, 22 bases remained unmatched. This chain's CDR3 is CATTPADFGLAGTYEQYF. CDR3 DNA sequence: TGTGCCACCACTCCTGCCGACTTTGGACTAGCAGGTACCTACGAGCAGTACTTC.

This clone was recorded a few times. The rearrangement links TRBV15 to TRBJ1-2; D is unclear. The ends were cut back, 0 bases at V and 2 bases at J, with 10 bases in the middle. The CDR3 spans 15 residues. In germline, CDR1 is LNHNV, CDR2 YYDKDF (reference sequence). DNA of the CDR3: TGTGCCACCAGCAGAGATCGGAAGATAAACTATGGCTACACCTTC. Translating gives CATSRDRKINYGYTF.

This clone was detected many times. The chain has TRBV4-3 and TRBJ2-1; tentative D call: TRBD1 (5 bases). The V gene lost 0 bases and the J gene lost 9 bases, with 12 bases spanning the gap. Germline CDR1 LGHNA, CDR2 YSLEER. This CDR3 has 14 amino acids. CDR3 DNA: TGCGCCAGCAGCCAAGATGAGCAGGGCGGTGAGCAGTTCTTC. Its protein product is CASSQDEQGGEQFF.

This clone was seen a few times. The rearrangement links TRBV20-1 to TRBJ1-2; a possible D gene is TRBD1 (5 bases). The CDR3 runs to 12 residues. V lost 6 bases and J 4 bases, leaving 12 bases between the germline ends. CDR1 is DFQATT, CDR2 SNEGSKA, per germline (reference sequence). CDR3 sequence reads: CSALRGGYGYTF. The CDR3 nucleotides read TGCAGTGCCTTACGTGGGGGCTATGGCTACACCTTC.

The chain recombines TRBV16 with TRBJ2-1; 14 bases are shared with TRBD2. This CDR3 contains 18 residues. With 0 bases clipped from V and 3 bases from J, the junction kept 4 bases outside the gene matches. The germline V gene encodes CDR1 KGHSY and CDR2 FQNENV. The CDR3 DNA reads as TGTGCCAGCAGCCAATCGGGACTAGCGGGAGTCCGCTACAATGAGCAGTTCTTC. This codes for CASSQSGLAGVRYNEQFF.

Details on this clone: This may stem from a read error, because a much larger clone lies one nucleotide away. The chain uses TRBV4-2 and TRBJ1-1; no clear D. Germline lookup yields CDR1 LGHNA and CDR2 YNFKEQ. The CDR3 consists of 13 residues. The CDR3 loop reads CANSQVPGSEAFF. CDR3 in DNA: TGTGCCAACAGCCAAGTTCCGGGCTCTGAAGCTTTCTTT.

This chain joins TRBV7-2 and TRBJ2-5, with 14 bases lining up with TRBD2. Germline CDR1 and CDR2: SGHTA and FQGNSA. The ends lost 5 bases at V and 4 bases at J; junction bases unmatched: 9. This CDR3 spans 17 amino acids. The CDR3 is CASSAPRLAGGLETQYF. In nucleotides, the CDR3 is TGTGCCAGCAGCGCCCCAAGACTAGCGGGAGGGTTAGAGACCCAGTACTTC.

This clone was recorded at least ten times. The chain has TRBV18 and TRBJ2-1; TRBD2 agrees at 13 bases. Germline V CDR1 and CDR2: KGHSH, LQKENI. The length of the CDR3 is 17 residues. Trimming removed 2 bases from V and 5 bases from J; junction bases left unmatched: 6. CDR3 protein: CASSPTSGRGRDNEQFF. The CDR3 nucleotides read TGTGCCAGCTCACCAACTAGCGGGAGGGGCCGGGACAATGAGCAGTTCTTC.

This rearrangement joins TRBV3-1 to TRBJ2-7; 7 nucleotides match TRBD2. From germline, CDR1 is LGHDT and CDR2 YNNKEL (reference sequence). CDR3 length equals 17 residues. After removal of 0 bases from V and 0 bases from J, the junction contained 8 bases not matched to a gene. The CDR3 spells CASSQERGREPSYEQYF. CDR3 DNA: TGTGCCAGCAGCCAAGAACGCGGGCGGGAGCCCTCCTACGAGCAGTACTTC.

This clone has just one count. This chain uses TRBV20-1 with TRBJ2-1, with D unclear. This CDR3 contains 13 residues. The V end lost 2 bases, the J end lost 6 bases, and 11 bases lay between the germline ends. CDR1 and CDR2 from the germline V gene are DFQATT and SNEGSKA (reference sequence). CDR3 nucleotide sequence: TGCAGTGCTAGACTATCGTTAATCAATGAGCAGTTCTTC. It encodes CSARLSLINEQFF.

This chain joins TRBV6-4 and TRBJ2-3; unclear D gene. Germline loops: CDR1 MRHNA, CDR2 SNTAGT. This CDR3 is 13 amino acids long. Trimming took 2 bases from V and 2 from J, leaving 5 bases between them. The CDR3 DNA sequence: TGTGCCAGCAGTGACAGTTACACAGATACGCAGTATTTT. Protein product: CASSDSYTDTQYF.

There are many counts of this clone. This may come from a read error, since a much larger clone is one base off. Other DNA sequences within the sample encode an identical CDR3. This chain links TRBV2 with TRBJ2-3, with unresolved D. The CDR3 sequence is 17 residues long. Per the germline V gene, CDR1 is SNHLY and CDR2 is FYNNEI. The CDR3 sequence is CVSSDGMALVGTDTQYF. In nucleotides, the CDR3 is TGTGTCAGCAGTGATGGAATGGCATTGGTCGGTACAGATACGCAGTATTTT.